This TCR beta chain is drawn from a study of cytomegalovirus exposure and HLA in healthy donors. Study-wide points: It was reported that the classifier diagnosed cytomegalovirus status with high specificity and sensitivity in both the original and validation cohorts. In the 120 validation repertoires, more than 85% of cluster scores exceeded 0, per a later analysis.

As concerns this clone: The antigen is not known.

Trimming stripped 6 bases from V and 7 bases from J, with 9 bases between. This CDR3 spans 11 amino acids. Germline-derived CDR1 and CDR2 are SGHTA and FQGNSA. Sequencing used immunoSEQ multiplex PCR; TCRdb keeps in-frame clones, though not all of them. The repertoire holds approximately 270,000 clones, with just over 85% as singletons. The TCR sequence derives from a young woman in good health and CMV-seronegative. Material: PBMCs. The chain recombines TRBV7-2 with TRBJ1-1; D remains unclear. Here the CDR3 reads CASSRAGEAFF. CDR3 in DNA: TGTGCCAGCAGTCGGGCGGGTGAAGCTTTCTTT.